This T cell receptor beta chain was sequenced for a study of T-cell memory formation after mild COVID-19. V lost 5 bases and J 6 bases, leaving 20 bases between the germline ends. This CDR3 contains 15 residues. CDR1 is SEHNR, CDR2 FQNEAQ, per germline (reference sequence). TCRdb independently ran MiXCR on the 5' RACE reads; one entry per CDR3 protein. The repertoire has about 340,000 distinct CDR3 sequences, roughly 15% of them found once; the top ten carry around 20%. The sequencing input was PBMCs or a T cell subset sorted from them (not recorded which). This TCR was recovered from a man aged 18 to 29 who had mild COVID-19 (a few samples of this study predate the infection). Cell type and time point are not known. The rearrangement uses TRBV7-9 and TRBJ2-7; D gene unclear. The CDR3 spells CASSTLDRIEREQYF. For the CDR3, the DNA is TGTGCCAGCAGCACTCTGGACCGGATAGAACGCGAGCAGTACTTC. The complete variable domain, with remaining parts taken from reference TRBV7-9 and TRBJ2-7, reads DTGVSQNPRHKITKRGQNVTFRCDPISEHNRLYWYRQTLGQGPEFLTYFQNEAQLEKSRLLSDRFSAERPKGSFSTLEIQRTEQGDSAMYLCASSTLDRIEREQYFGPGTRLTVT.